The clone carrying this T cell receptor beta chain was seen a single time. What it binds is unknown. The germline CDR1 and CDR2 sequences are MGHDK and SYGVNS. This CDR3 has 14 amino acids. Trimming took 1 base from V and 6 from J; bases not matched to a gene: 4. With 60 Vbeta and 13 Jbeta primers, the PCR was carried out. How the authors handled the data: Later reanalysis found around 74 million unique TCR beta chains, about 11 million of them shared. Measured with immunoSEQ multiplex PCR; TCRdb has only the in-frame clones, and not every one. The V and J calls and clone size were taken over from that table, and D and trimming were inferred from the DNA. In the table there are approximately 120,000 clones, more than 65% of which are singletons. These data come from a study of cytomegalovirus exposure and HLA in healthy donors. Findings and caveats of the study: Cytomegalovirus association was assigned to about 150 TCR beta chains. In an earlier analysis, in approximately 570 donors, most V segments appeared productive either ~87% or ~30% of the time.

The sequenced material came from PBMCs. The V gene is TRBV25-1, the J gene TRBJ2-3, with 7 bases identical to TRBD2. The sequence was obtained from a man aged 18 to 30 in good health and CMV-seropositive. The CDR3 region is CASSEWAGEDTQYF. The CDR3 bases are TGTGCCAGCAGTGAATGGGCGGGAGAGGATACGCAGTATTTT.